These 20 T cell receptor beta chains were all obtained from the same sample, sequenced in a study of cytomegalovirus exposure and HLA in healthy donors (dated by TCRdb to 2016 to 2017). Library preparation used the immunoSEQ multiplex PCR assay. Imported from immuneACCESS, the table was reduced by TCRdb to in-frame sequences with V and J called. These copies leave out some clones; in studies compared against another copy, an unresolved V gene accounts for under half, and the cause of the remainder is not known. The sample data list roughly 86,000 clones, and 90% to 96% of these were observed just once. The top ten constitute 1.6% of the sample. Sequenced sample: PBMCs. The origin of the receptors is a young man in good health and CMV-seropositive.

The chain employs TRBV5-6 and TRBJ1-2, with D tentatively TRBD1 (6 bases). CDR3 size: 13 residues. The V end was cut by 4 bases, the J end by 2 bases, with 9 bases between. Germline V CDR1 and CDR2: SGHDT, YYEEEE. CDR3 sequence (DNA): TGTGCCAGCAGCCTTCAGGGGAACTATGGCTACACCTTC. Translated, it gives CASSLQGNYGYTF.

About this clone itself: At one end the junction does not follow the germline gene, possibly because of a read error. The chain links TRBV29-1 to TRBJ1-2; perhaps TRBD1 as D (5 bases). CDR3 length equals 14 residues. From germline, CDR1 is SQVTM and CDR2 ANQGSEA. The CDR3 is CSVEGTDTGHGYTF. For the CDR3, the DNA is TGCAGCGTCGAAGGGACCGACACAGGACATGGCTACACCTTC. Variable domain in full (rest from reference TRBV29-1 and TRBJ1-2): SAVISQKPSRDICQRGTSLTIQCQVDSQVTMMFWYRQQPGQSLTLIATANQGSEATYESGFVIDKFPISRPNLTFSTLTVSNMSPEDSSIYLCSVEGTDTGHGYTFGSGTRLTVV.

This chain links TRBV6-1 with TRBJ2-3; D unresolved. The CDR3 is 15 amino acids. Trimming took off 7 bases at V and 0 bases at J, with 14 bases between the two ends. The germline V gene encodes CDR1 MNHNS and CDR2 SASEGT. The CDR3, as DNA: TGTGCCAGCACCAGAAAATTCTGGAGCACAGATACGCAGTATTTT. Translating gives CASTRKFWSTDTQYF.

This rearrangement joins TRBV7-2 to TRBJ1-2; unclear D gene. Germline V lookup: CDR1 SGHTA, CDR2 FQGNSA. Trimming took off 3 bases at V and 4 bases at J, with 9 bases between the two ends. The CDR3 has 13 residues. Written as DNA, the CDR3 is TGTGCCAGCAGCTTCCCGCCAGGCTATGGCTACACCTTC. Translation: CASSFPPGYGYTF.

In nucleotides, the CDR3 is TGTGCCAGCAGCGTAGAACTAGCGGGAGTCGCAGATACGCAGTATTTT. This sequence encodes CASSVELAGVADTQYF. The chain joins TRBV9 to TRBJ2-3; 11 positions match TRBD2. V shed 0 bases and J 4 bases; nucleotides not matched to a gene: 4. Germline-derived CDR1 and CDR2 are SGDLS and YYNGEE. The CDR3 runs 16 residues.

This clone was detected only once. The rearrangement joins TRBV30 to TRBJ2-7; 7 bases align to TRBD2. Germline values: CDR1 GTSNPN, CDR2 SVGIG (reference sequence). Trimming took 2 bases from V and 2 from J; bases not matched to a gene: 9. The CDR3 length is 15 residues. CDR3 sequence: CAWSRDGRWAYEQYF. As DNA, the CDR3 is TGTGCCTGGAGTAGGGACGGGAGGTGGGCCTACGAGCAGTACTTC.

This clone has at least ten counts. The rearrangement links TRBV6-1 to TRBJ2-4, with D perhaps matching TRBD2 (6 bases). Germline CDR1 is MNHNS and CDR2 is SASEGT. CDR3 size: 15 residues. Trimming stripped 7 bases from V and 9 bases from J, with 22 bases between. CDR3 nucleotide sequence: TGTGCCAGCACGGTAACCCGCTGGGGGGACGGCATTCAGTACTTC. This gives the protein CASTVTRWGDGIQYF.

The chain combines TRBV5-5 with TRBJ1-1; 8 bases line up with TRBD1. V was pared by 2 bases and J by 6 bases, with 3 bases of the junction left unmatched. CDR3 size: 13 residues. The germline gives CDR1 SGHKS, CDR2 YYEKEE (reference sequence). The CDR3: CASSFQGASEAFF. As DNA, the CDR3 is TGTGCCAGCAGCTTTCAGGGGGCGTCTGAAGCTTTCTTT.

This rearrangement joins TRBV6-1 to TRBJ2-5; D might be TRBD2 (5 bases). CDR1 MNHNS and CDR2 SASEGT come from the germline V gene. Between the trimmed V and J ends, which lost 7 bases and 5 bases, there was a span of 14 bases. This CDR3 has 13 amino acids. CDR3 DNA: TGTGCCAGCATTCTAGCCGCCCGGGAGACCCAGTACTTC. Translating it yields CASILAARETQYF.

The chain uses TRBV9 and TRBJ2-5; 11 nucleotides line up with TRBD2. There are 15 residues in the CDR3. Losses at the gene ends were 3 bases for V and 2 bases for J; bases not matched to a gene: 3. Germline values: CDR1 SGDLS, CDR2 YYNGEE. CDR3 sequence: CASSGTSGGQETQYF. The CDR3 DNA reads as TGTGCCAGCAGCGGTACTAGCGGGGGTCAAGAGACCCAGTACTTC. The full variable domain, with the rest looked up from reference TRBV9 and TRBJ2-5, is DSGVTQTPKHLITATGQRVTLRCSPRSGDLSVYWYQQSLDQGLQFLIQYYNGEERAKGNILERFSAQQFPDLHSELNLSSLELGDSALYFCASSGTSGGQETQYFGPGTRLLVL.

The table lists this clone with a few counts. This chain uses TRBV7-9 with TRBJ2-7; D not resolved. Per germline, CDR1 SEHNR and CDR2 FQNEAQ (reference sequence). V was cut by 3 bases and J by 2 bases, with 8 bases left in between. The CDR3 spans 13 residues. CDR3 loop: CASSFRVPYEQYF. Here the CDR3 DNA reads TGTGCCAGCAGCTTCCGAGTTCCCTACGAGCAGTACTTC.

The rearrangement joins TRBV7-2 to TRBJ1-4; 7 nucleotides match TRBD1. V gave up 0 bases and J gave up 4 bases; unmatched junction bases: 2. Germline-derived CDR1 and CDR2 are SGHTA and FQGNSA. The CDR3 is made up of 15 amino acids. The CDR3 bases are TGTGCCAGCAGCTTAGCGGGACAGATTAATGAAAAACTGTTTTTT. This translates into CASSLAGQINEKLFF.

This sequence joins TRBV27 and TRBJ2-3; a weak D match, TRBD1 (6 bases). The CDR3 runs 12 residues. V gave up 6 bases and J gave up 4 bases, with 8 bases separating them. Germline CDR1 reads MNHEY; CDR2 reads SMNVEV (reference sequence). CDR3 in amino acids: CASSQGPDTQYF. The CDR3 nucleotides read TGTGCCAGCAGCCAGGGGCCAGATACGCAGTATTTT.

The chain has TRBV29-1 and TRBJ2-7, with 7 bases identical to TRBD1. This CDR3 has 13 residues. Losses at the gene ends were 7 bases for V and 2 bases for J; bases not matched to a gene: 8. The germline V gene has CDR1 SQVTM and CDR2 ANQGSEA. The CDR3 loop is CSAYEGQPYEQYF. The CDR3, as DNA: TGCAGCGCGTACGAGGGACAGCCCTACGAGCAGTACTTC.

The J gene is TRBJ2-2, the V gene TRBV4-2; 9 positions agree with TRBD2. Germline CDR1 and CDR2: LGHNA and YNFKEQ. V lost 3 bases, J lost 5 bases, and 7 bases stayed unmatched. The CDR3 sequence is 16 residues long. CDR3 in DNA: TGTGCCAGCAGCCAGGCCTTCGCGGGAGGGACCGGGGAGCTGTTTTTT. Its protein product is CASSQAFAGGTGELFF.

This chain links TRBV6-5 with TRBJ1-2; a weak D match, TRBD1 (5 bases). CDR1 and CDR2 (germline): MNHEY, SVGAGI. V was trimmed by 4 bases and J by 6 bases, leaving 9 bases between them. The CDR3 runs 12 residues. The CDR3 sequence is CASSLGVDGYTF. The CDR3 bases are TGTGCCAGCAGTTTAGGGGTCGATGGCTACACCTTC.

A single count supports this clone. The chain couples TRBV9 to TRBJ1-1; unclear D gene. The CDR3 extends over 15 amino acids. Per germline, CDR1 SGDLS and CDR2 YYNGEE. Trimming cost V 0 bases and J 0 bases, with 9 bases left between them. For the CDR3, the DNA is TGTGCCAGCAGCGTAGTGAACAGTATGAACACTGAAGCTTTCTTT. It is translated as CASSVVNSMNTEAFF.

CDR3 region: CASRTSGIDEQYF. Here the CDR3 DNA reads TGTGCCAGCAGGACTAGCGGGATAGACGAGCAGTACTTC. The chain links TRBV6-5 to TRBJ2-7, with TRBD2 matching 11 bases. The CDR3 length is 13 residues. J was trimmed by 5 bases and V by 6 bases; bases with no gene match: 3. The germline CDR1 and CDR2 sequences are MNHEY and SVGAGI.

The chain joins TRBV9 to TRBJ2-2; D perhaps matches TRBD2 (7 bases). From germline, CDR1 is SGDLS and CDR2 YYNGEE. The CDR3 contains 19 residues. The V gene lost 2 bases and the J gene lost 6 bases, with 26 bases spanning the gap. The CDR3 DNA follows: TGTGCCAGCAGCGTCGATCGGGTGGGGGGGGCAGTGGAATCCGGGGAGCTGTTTTTT. Its protein is CASSVDRVGGAVESGELFF.

The chain recombines TRBV27 with TRBJ2-1; 8 bases align to TRBD1. CDR3 length: 16 amino acids. In germline, CDR1 is MNHEY, CDR2 SMNVEV (reference sequence). The V gene end was trimmed by 8 bases and the J gene end by 3 bases; junction bases not matched to a gene: 12. CDR3 residues: CASRTGKTLYYNEQFF. CDR3 DNA: TGTGCCAGCCGGACAGGGAAAACCTTATACTACAATGAGCAGTTCTTC.